These 21 T cell receptor beta chains were sequenced from one sample in a study of blood T cell repertoires in COVID-19. The assay was immunoSEQ multiplex PCR, and TCRdb's table has in-frame clones only and misses some. The sample shows roughly 70,000 clones, about 80% of them seen only once. Sequencing used peripheral blood. These receptors originate from a woman aged 55 to 70 with acute or convalescent COVID-19.

V is TRBV30 and J is TRBJ1-1; D uncertain. V dropped 2 bases and J dropped 5 bases, with 15 bases sitting between them. CDR3 length: 14 residues. Germline V gene data show CDR1 as GTSNPN and CDR2 as SVGIG (reference sequence). The DNA for the CDR3 is TGTGCCTGGAGTAGCGGGCCTTCGACGACTGAAGCTTTCTTT. The encoded protein is CAWSSGPSTTEAFF.

Here the CDR3 reads CASSQDISGNTIYF. DNA for the CDR3: TGCGCCAGCAGCCAGGATATCTCTGGAAACACCATATATTTT. V is TRBV5-1 and J is TRBJ1-3; D gene unclear. Trimming cost V 4 bases and J 0 bases, with 8 bases left between them. The germline CDR1 and CDR2 sequences are SGHRS and YFSETQ. The CDR3 extends over 14 amino acids.

The chain has TRBV19 and TRBJ1-1; D possibly corresponds to TRBD1 (5 bases). The length of the CDR3 is 15 residues. Per the germline V gene, CDR1 is LNHDA and CDR2 is SQIVND (reference sequence). V dropped 4 bases and J dropped 4 bases, with 16 bases sitting between them. This CDR3 is CASSTGRQGGTEAFF. The CDR3 DNA reads as TGTGCCAGTAGTACCGGGAGGCAGGGAGGCACTGAAGCTTTCTTT.

V usage is TRBV6-6 and J usage is TRBJ1-6, with 10 bases identical to TRBD1. Germline CDR1 is MNHNY and CDR2 is SVGAGI (reference sequence). The CDR3 has 19 residues. V trimming: 5 bases; J trimming: 0 bases; junction bases outside the gene matches: 10. CDR3 loop: CASSRRDRGLNSYNSPLHF. CDR3 DNA: TGTGCCAGCAGTCGCCGGGACAGGGGCCTCAACTCCTATAATTCACCCCTCCACTTT.

The V call is TRBV5-6, the J call TRBJ1-1, with D perhaps matching TRBD1 (5 bases). CDR1 SGHDT and CDR2 YYEEEE come from the germline V gene. Deletions cut 0 bases from V and 10 bases from J, with 13 bases between. The CDR3 totals 13 residues. CDR3 sequence (DNA): TGTGCCAGCAGCTTGGCCGTGGGGGGTCCAGCTTTCTTT. Encoded protein: CASSLAVGGPAFF. The full variable domain, in which reference TRBV5-6 and TRBJ1-1 provide the parts outside the CDR3, is DAGVTQSPTHLIKTRGQQVTLRCSPKSGHDTVSWYQQALGQGPQFIFQYYEEEERQRGNFPDRFSGHQFPNYSSELNVNALLLGDSALYLCASSLAVGGPAFFGQGTRLTVV.

The chain employs TRBV9 and TRBJ2-2, with a possible D match to TRBD2 (7 bases). CDR1 and CDR2 (germline): SGDLS, YYNGEE. Trimming removed 5 bases from V and 6 bases from J, with 11 bases in between. The CDR3 has 13 amino acids. The CDR3 protein is CASREGGAGELFF. CDR3 coding DNA: TGTGCCAGCAGGGAGGGGGGGGCCGGGGAGCTGTTTTTT.

The chain uses TRBV13 and TRBJ1-2; 7 positions match TRBD1. V shed 1 base, J shed 5 bases, and the junction held 13 bases outside the gene matches. The CDR3 covers 17 residues. Germline-derived CDR1 and CDR2 are PRHDT and FYEKMQ (reference sequence). CDR3: CASSLEDRTRLDYGYTF. In DNA, the CDR3 is TGTGCCAGCAGCTTAGAGGACAGGACTCGGCTGGATTATGGCTACACCTTC. Combining the CDR3 with reference TRBV13 and TRBJ1-2 gives the whole variable domain AAGVIQSPRHLIKEKRETATLKCYPIPRHDTVYWYQQGPGQDPQFLISFYEKMQSDKGSIPDRFSAQQFSDYHSELNMSSLELGDSALYFCASSLEDRTRLDYGYTFGSGTRLTVV.

The chain couples TRBV11-1 to TRBJ2-5, with D possibly matching TRBD2 (5 bases). CDR1 and CDR2 (germline): SGHAT, FQDESV (reference sequence). V was cut by 3 bases and J by 4 bases, with 12 bases left in between. The CDR3 has 14 residues. In DNA, the CDR3 is TGTGCCAGCAGCTTCGAGCTAGCACCAGAGACCCAGTACTTC. Translated: CASSFELAPETQYF.

The rearrangement joins TRBV11-2 to TRBJ2-1, with TRBD2 as a possible D gene (7 bases). Germline-derived CDR1 and CDR2 are SGHAT and FQNNGV. CDR3 length equals 15 residues. V lost 6 bases and J 8 bases, leaving 20 bases between the germline ends. Here the CDR3 DNA reads TGTGCCAGCAGTCTCAGGAGGGGGGGGAGTGATGAGCAGTTCTTC. This sequence encodes CASSLRRGGSDEQFF.

CDR3: CASSGGGLSTDTQYF. The DNA of the CDR3 is TGTGCCAGCAGCGGAGGGGGCTTGAGCACAGATACGCAGTATTTT. This sequence joins TRBV5-4 and TRBJ2-3, with D possibly being TRBD1 (7 bases). Germline V CDR1 and CDR2: SGHNT, YYREEE (reference sequence). The CDR3 spans 15 residues. The ends were cut back, 4 bases at V and 0 bases at J, with 12 bases in the middle.

This chain joins TRBV9 and TRBJ1-3, with D perhaps TRBD1 (6 bases). CDR1 is SGDLS and CDR2 is YYNGEE in the germline V gene. The ends were cut back, 4 bases at V and 5 bases at J, with 13 bases in the middle. The CDR3 contains 14 residues. CDR3 nucleotide sequence: TGTGCCAGCAGCCTCACAGGGACGCGAAACACCATATATTTT. It translates to CASSLTGTRNTIYF.

The rearrangement joins TRBV5-1 to TRBJ2-1, with 9 bases fitting TRBD2. CDR1 and CDR2 (germline): SGHRS, YFSETQ. This CDR3 comprises 15 residues. V shed 2 bases and J 7 bases; nucleotides not matched to a gene: 7. The CDR3, as DNA: TGCGCCAGCAGCTTAGGCGGGGGGGCCCAAAATGAGCAGTTCTTC. As protein: CASSLGGGAQNEQFF.

The J gene is TRBJ1-1, the V gene TRBV6-5; maybe TRBD1 (6 bases). Germline values: CDR1 MNHEY, CDR2 SVGAGI. V was trimmed by 6 bases and J by 10 bases, leaving 18 bases between them. The CDR3 is made up of 13 amino acids. In DNA, the CDR3 is TGTGCCAGCAGAGCATACAGGGCTGAGGGAGCTTTCTTT. Its translation: CASRAYRAEGAFF.

This rearrangement joins TRBV11-2 to TRBJ2-3; maybe TRBD2 (5 bases). This CDR3 is built from 15 residues. V was shortened by 0 bases and J by 2 bases, with 9 bases between the two germline ends. The V gene's germline CDR1 is SGHAT and CDR2 FQNNGV. This CDR3 is CASSLDPAATDTQYF. CDR3 nucleotides: TGTGCCAGCAGCTTAGATCCAGCGGCCACAGATACGCAGTATTTT.

The rearrangement joins TRBV7-2 to TRBJ1-1; TRBD1 is a possible D gene (5 bases). The CDR3 runs to 14 residues. Germline V CDR1 and CDR2: SGHTA, FQGNSA. Trimming removed 2 bases at V and 0 bases at J, with 7 bases between. CDR3 in DNA: TGTGCCAGCAGCTTACAGGGAATGAACACTGAAGCTTTCTTT. Encoded protein: CASSLQGMNTEAFF.

The V call is TRBV4-1, the J call TRBJ2-7, with 7 bases identical to TRBD1. After removal of 1 base from V and 0 bases from J, the junction contained 6 bases not matched to a gene. CDR3 size: 16 residues. Germline loops: CDR1 MGHRA, CDR2 YSYEKL. Here the CDR3 reads CASSQVETGSSYEQYF. The CDR3 nucleotides are TGCGCCAGCAGCCAAGTTGAGACAGGGAGCTCCTACGAGCAGTACTTC.

The chain links TRBV6-5 to TRBJ1-4; 8 nucleotides agree with TRBD1. The CDR3 sequence is 14 residues long. Unmatched junction bases numbered 5, after V lost 5 bases and J lost 6 bases. Germline CDR1 reads MNHEY; CDR2 reads SVGAGI. For the CDR3, the DNA is TGTGCCAGCAGTATAACAGGGGGTGATGAAAAACTGTTTTTT. This translates into CASSITGGDEKLFF.

This chain joins TRBV23-1 and TRBJ2-1; 11 bases map to TRBD2. TRBV23-1 carries the ORF label, with uncertain function. The ends lost 8 bases at V and 8 bases at J; junction bases unmatched: 17. The CDR3 totals 17 residues. The CDR3 reads CASGPTRLSGGAHEQFF. The CDR3 bases are TGCGCCAGCGGACCTACTCGTCTTAGCGGGGGGGCCCATGAGCAGTTCTTC.

This chain joins TRBV9 and TRBJ1-6; D is unclear. The CDR3 spans 16 residues. Germline assignment: CDR1 SGDLS and CDR2 YYNGEE. Trimming stripped 4 bases from V and 6 bases from J, with 17 bases between. This CDR3 is CASSPMAEKVNSPLHF. CDR3 nucleotide sequence: TGTGCCAGCAGCCCAATGGCGGAAAAGGTTAATTCACCCCTCCACTTT.

The chain uses TRBV11-3 and TRBJ1-3; no clear D. Germline loops: CDR1 SGHNT, CDR2 YENEEA. There are 16 residues in the CDR3. V was cut by 0 bases and J by 0 bases, with 9 bases left in between. In nucleotides, the CDR3 is TGTGCCAGCAGCTTAGATTCCGGGAACTCTGGAAACACCATATATTTT. Translation gives CASSLDSGNSGNTIYF.

The chain combines TRBV6-5 with TRBJ2-7, with D possibly TRBD2 on 7 matching bases. Per germline, CDR1 MNHEY and CDR2 SVGAGI. The CDR3 runs 14 residues. Trimming shortened V by 2 bases and J by 5 bases, and 13 bases separated the two germline ends. In DNA form, the CDR3 reads TGTGCCAGCAGTTACGGGGGGGGCCTTGACGAGCAGTACTTC. Protein sequence: CASSYGGGLDEQYF.